These 26 T cell receptor beta chains share one sample of origin, sequenced in a study of Graves' ophthalmopathy and Graves' hyperthyroidism. Using RNA transcripts, the TCR beta CDR3 regions were amplified. RT-PCR was first run with HTBI primers, then multiplex PCR in a second round. In TCRdb, the multiplex PCR reads were re-called with MiXCR into one record per CDR3 protein. The table shows hundreds of thousands of distinct CDR3 sequences, with about a fifth occurring only once. The sequenced sample consisted of peripheral blood. These receptors all stem from a woman aged 18 to 35 with stable Graves' hyperthyroidism. Some clones in this sample may be carry-over from other donors' samples.

This clonotype was picked up many times. The CDR3 DNA is TGTGCCAGCAGTGTCCGGGACAGGGGATTATCTGAAGCTTTCTTT. This sequence encodes CASSVRDRGLSEAFF. The chain is built from TRBV12-3 or TRBV12-4 and TRBJ1-1; 10 positions match TRBD1. J was trimmed by 6 bases and V by 5 bases; bases with no gene match: 9. The CDR3 totals 15 residues.

The chain couples TRBV28 to TRBJ1-1; D is unclear. CDR1 MDHEN and CDR2 SYDVKM come from the germline V gene. V lost 3 bases and J 1 base, leaving 9 bases between the germline ends. The CDR3 consists of 14 residues. CDR3 sequence: CASSFDDTNTEAFF. The DNA of the CDR3 is TGTGCCAGCAGTTTCGACGACACGAACACTGAAGCTTTCTTT.

At least ten counts were recorded for this clonotype. The chain has TRBV29-1 and TRBJ1-1, with unresolved D. V was cut by 5 bases and J by 3 bases, with 10 bases left in between. CDR1 and CDR2 (germline): SQVTM, ANQGSEA. The length of the CDR3 is 12 residues. Written as DNA, the CDR3 is TGCAGCGTTATTCCGAAGTACACTGAAGCTTTCTTT. Its protein is CSVIPKYTEAFF.

This clonotype occurred many times. Relative to the germline gene, one junction end is altered; a read error may explain this. The chain combines TRBV7-6 with TRBJ2-5; TRBD2 aligns across 10 bases. Germline V CDR1 and CDR2: SGHVS, FNYEAQ. The CDR3 is 14 amino acids. The CDR3 region has the DNA TGTGCCAGCAGCCTAGCGGGGGAGGGAGAGACCCAGTACTTC. This gives the protein CASSLAGEGETQYF.

This clonotype came up many times. The chain is built from TRBV20-1 and TRBJ1-2; no clear D. Trimming took 0 bases from V and 8 from J, leaving 7 bases between them. Per germline, CDR1 DFQATT and CDR2 SNEGSKA (reference sequence). The CDR3 spans 11 residues. The CDR3 protein is CSARDLGGYTF. The CDR3 DNA sequence: TGCAGTGCTAGAGATCTCGGGGGCTACACCTTC.

This clonotype was seen a few times. The V gene is TRBV4-1, the J gene TRBJ2-7; 9 nucleotides agree with TRBD2. The CDR3 length is 16 residues. Trimming removed 3 bases from V and 0 bases from J; junction bases left unmatched: 6. In germline, CDR1 is MGHRA, CDR2 YSYEKL. CDR3: CASSQPAGGSSYEQYF. The CDR3, as DNA: TGCGCCAGCAGCCAGCCAGCGGGGGGATCCTCCTACGAGCAGTACTTC.

This clonotype was seen at least ten times. The chain recombines TRBV12-3 or TRBV12-4 with TRBJ1-1; possibly TRBD1 for D (6 bases). The CDR3 length is 15 residues. Trimming took off 4 bases at V and 1 base at J, with 13 bases between the two ends. This chain's CDR3 is CASSSTQGPNTEAFF. CDR3 coding DNA: TGTGCCAGCAGTTCGACACAGGGACCGAACACTGAAGCTTTCTTT.

Ten or more counts support this clonotype. The rearrangement links TRBV9 to TRBJ1-5, with D unclear. The CDR3 is 15 residues long. The V gene lost 4 bases and the J gene lost 6 bases, with 17 bases spanning the gap. The germline CDR1 and CDR2 sequences are SGDLS and YYNGEE. The chain's CDR3 is CASSPHGEYSQPQHF. For the CDR3, the DNA is TGTGCCAGCAGCCCCCATGGGGAGTATAGTCAGCCCCAGCATTTT.

On this clonotype: Given a much more abundant clone one base away, this may be a read error. V gene TRBV7-3 combines with J gene TRBJ2-2, with no clear D. The germline V gene encodes CDR1 SGHTA and CDR2 FQGTGA. This CDR3 region has 15 residues. This CDR3 is CACSLMGSGTGELFF. The CDR3 DNA reads TGTGCCTGCAGCTTAATGGGGTCGGGCACCGGGGAGCTGTTTTTT.

This clonotype was counted at least ten times. The chain has TRBV11-2 and TRBJ2-5; no clear D gene. Germline V gene sequence: CDR1 SGHAT, CDR2 FQNNGV. The CDR3 contains 16 residues. V lost 6 bases and J lost 2, with 19 bases in between. This CDR3 is CASSHGIEARQETQYF. The DNA of the CDR3 is TGTGCCAGCAGTCATGGGATCGAAGCTCGACAAGAGACCCAGTACTTC.

This clonotype appeared a few times. The chain has TRBV15 and TRBJ1-6; unclear D gene. The CDR3 has 16 amino acids. Germline V gives CDR1 LNHNV, CDR2 YYDKDF (reference sequence). Between the trimmed V and J ends, which lost 1 base and 3 bases, there was a span of 10 bases. The CDR3 sequence is CATSRVEGFYNSPLHF. The CDR3 region has the DNA TGTGCCACCAGCAGAGTAGAGGGTTTCTATAATTCACCCCTCCACTTT.

The chain joins TRBV15 to TRBJ2-5, with D possibly TRBD2 on 5 matching bases. The V end lost 1 base, the J end lost 3 bases, and 12 bases lay between the germline ends. The CDR3 is 15 residues long. Germline assignment: CDR1 LNHNV and CDR2 YYDKDF (reference sequence). The CDR3 protein is CATSRVAGVEETQYF. CDR3 sequence (DNA): TGTGCCACCAGCAGAGTGGCCGGGGTGGAAGAGACCCAGTACTTC.

The J gene is TRBJ1-6, the V gene TRBV25-1; no definite D call. With 1 base removed from V and 5 bases from J, the gap between germline ends came to 6 bases. Germline assignment: CDR1 MGHDK and CDR2 SYGVNS. There are 14 residues in the CDR3. The chain's CDR3 is CASSEFRNNSPLHF. CDR3 sequence (DNA): TGTGCCAGCAGTGAATTCAGGAATAATTCACCCCTCCACTTT.

In its sample, this clonotype was seen many times. The chain recombines TRBV28 with TRBJ2-7; D possibly matches TRBD1 or TRBD2 (6 bases each). Germline CDR1 MDHEN, CDR2 SYDVKM. The CDR3 is made up of 15 amino acids. V gave up 7 bases and J gave up 2 bases, with 18 bases separating them. The CDR3, as DNA: TGTGCCAGCAAAAAAATGCCGGGGGCGGCCTACGAGCAGTACTTC. It translates to CASKKMPGAAYEQYF.

This clonotype was found a few times. V usage is TRBV5-1 and J usage is TRBJ2-7; 10 nucleotides align to TRBD2. Germline CDR1 reads SGHRS; CDR2 reads YFSETQ. This CDR3 contains 16 residues. V shed 4 bases, J shed 2 bases, and the junction held 9 bases outside the gene matches. The CDR3 loop reads CASSPTSGGATYEQYF. As DNA, the CDR3 is TGCGCCAGCAGCCCTACAAGCGGGGGGGCCACCTACGAGCAGTACTTC.

This clonotype was observed many times. The rearrangement uses TRBV27 and TRBJ2-7, with TRBD1 matching over 7 bases. The germline V gene has CDR1 MNHEY and CDR2 SMNVEV (reference sequence). The trim removed 5 bases at V and 2 bases at J, leaving 15 bases unmatched. The CDR3 spans 17 residues. CDR3 loop: CASSKAPTGVFAYEQYF. In DNA, the CDR3 is TGTGCCAGCAGTAAAGCACCTACAGGGGTATTCGCCTACGAGCAGTACTTC.

This clonotype was found many times. The chain carries TRBV20-1 and TRBJ2-7; no firm D call. Trimming shortened V by 1 base and J by 0 bases, and 10 bases separated the two germline ends. This CDR3 has 14 residues. Germline loops: CDR1 DFQATT, CDR2 SNEGSKA (reference sequence). The CDR3 bases are TGCAGTGCTAGAGCACTCCCCAACTCCTACGAGCAGTACTTC. This gives the protein CSARALPNSYEQYF.

This clonotype was seen a few times. In DNA form, the CDR3 reads TGTGCCAGCAGCCCCTTTAACGGAAACACCATATATTTT. Encoded protein: CASSPFNGNTIYF. V is TRBV14 and J is TRBJ1-3; D gene uncertain. Trimming took off 4 bases at V and 4 bases at J, with 8 bases between the two ends. Germline lookup yields CDR1 SGHDN and CDR2 FVKESK. The CDR3 is 13 residues long.

The V call is TRBV29-1, the J call TRBJ1-1, with 11 bases that match TRBD1. The CDR3 runs 13 residues. Trimming at V came to 5 bases and at J to 6 bases, leaving 5 bases not matched to a gene. Germline assignment: CDR1 SQVTM and CDR2 ANQGSEA. The CDR3, as DNA: TGCAGCGTTTCAGGACAGGGGGCCGCTGAAGCTTTCTTT. Translation: CSVSGQGAAEAFF.

The chain carries TRBV10-3 and TRBJ2-5, with TRBD1 matching over 7 bases. Germline V gives CDR1 ENHRY, CDR2 SYGVKD. There are 15 residues in the CDR3. The trim removed 2 bases at V and 7 bases at J, leaving 10 bases unmatched. CDR3 sequence (DNA): TGTGCCATCAGTGAGGAGGACAGGAGGTCCGGGACCCAGTACTTC. Residues: CAISEEDRRSGTQYF.

This clonotype occurred many times. Being one base from a much bigger clone, this may be a read error. The CDR3 does not end in the conserved phenylalanine or tryptophan, so this is likely a read error. V and J are TRBV6-1 and TRBJ2-6; no clear D gene. V was cut by 1 base and J by 0 bases, with 4 bases left in between. The CDR3 contains 15 residues. Germline CDR1 is MNHNS and CDR2 is SASEGT. CDR3 residues: CASSEEPSGANVLTS. The CDR3 DNA sequence: TGTGCCAGCAGTGAAGAACCCTCTGGGGCCAACGTCCTGACTTCC.

The chain employs TRBV12-3 or TRBV12-4 and TRBJ1-1; D is ambiguous. The CDR3 is 16 residues long. Trimming took 6 bases from V and 2 from J, leaving 19 bases between them. The CDR3, as DNA: TGTGCCAGCAGCCTCAACGGGCACGGAACCAACACTGAAGCTTTCTTT. The encoded protein is CASSLNGHGTNTEAFF.

This clonotype was observed at least ten times. J is TRBJ2-2 and V is TRBV24-1, with D possibly matching TRBD1 (6 bases). CDR1 and CDR2 (germline): KGHDR, SFDVKD. CDR3 length: 15 residues. V lost 3 bases, J lost 1 base, and 8 bases lay in between. The CDR3 spells CATSDQGRNTGELFF. DNA for the CDR3: TGTGCCACCAGTGATCAGGGGAGGAACACCGGGGAGCTGTTTTTT.

This rearrangement joins TRBV4-1 to TRBJ2-7, with D perhaps matching TRBD2 (5 bases). Germline V gives CDR1 MGHRA, CDR2 YSYEKL. Trimming pared 0 bases from V and 1 base from J, leaving 10 bases between. The CDR3 sequence is 15 residues long. CDR3 DNA: TGCGCCAGCAGCCAAGAGAGGGTAGTTTCCTACGAGCAGTACTTC. It yields the protein CASSQERVVSYEQYF.

This clonotype was observed at least ten times. The chain combines TRBV6-5 with TRBJ2-5, with 7 bases that match TRBD1. This CDR3 has 13 amino acids. Germline assignment: CDR1 MNHEY and CDR2 SVGAGI. V gave up 8 bases and J gave up 5 bases; unmatched junction bases: 8. CDR3 sequence: CASGDRAMETQYF. In nucleotides, the CDR3 is TGTGCCAGCGGAGACAGGGCGATGGAGACCCAGTACTTC.

DNA for the CDR3: TGTGCCAGTAGTCCAGACGGGGGGCGAAACATTCAGTACTTC. Protein product: CASSPDGGRNIQYF. V is TRBV19 and J is TRBJ2-4, with D tentatively TRBD2 (7 bases). CDR1 and CDR2 from the germline V gene are LNHDA and SQIVND (reference sequence). CDR3 length: 14 residues. The V gene lost 5 bases and the J gene lost 6 bases, with 14 bases spanning the gap.